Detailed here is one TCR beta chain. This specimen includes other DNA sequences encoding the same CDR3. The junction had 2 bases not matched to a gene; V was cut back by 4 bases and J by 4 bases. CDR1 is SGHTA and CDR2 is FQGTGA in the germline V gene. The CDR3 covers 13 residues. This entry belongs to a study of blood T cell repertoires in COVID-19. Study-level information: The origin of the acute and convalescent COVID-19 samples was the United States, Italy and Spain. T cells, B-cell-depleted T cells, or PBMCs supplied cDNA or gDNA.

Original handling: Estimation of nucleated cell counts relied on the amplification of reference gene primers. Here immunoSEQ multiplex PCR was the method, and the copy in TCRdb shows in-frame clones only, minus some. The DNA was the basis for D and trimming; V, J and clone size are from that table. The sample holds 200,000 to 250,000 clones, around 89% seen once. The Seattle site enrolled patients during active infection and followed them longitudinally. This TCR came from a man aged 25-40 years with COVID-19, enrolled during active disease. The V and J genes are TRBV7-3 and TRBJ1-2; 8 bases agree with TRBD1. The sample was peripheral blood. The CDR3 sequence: CASSSGQGYGYTF. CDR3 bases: TGTGCCAGCAGCTCAGGACAGGGCTATGGCTACACCTTC.